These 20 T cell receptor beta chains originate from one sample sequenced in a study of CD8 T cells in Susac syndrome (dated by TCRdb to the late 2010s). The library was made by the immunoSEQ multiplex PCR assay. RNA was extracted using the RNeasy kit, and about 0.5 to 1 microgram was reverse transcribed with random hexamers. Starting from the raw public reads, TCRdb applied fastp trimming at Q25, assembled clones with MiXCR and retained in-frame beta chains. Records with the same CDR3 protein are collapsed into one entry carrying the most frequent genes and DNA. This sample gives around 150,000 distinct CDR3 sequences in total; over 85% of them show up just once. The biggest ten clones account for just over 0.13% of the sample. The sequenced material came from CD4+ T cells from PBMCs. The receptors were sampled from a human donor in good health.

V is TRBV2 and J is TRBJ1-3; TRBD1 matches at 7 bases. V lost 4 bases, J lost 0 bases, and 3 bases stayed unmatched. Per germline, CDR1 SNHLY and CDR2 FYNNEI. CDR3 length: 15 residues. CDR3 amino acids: CASSAAGGSGNTIYF. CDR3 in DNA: TGTGCCAGCAGTGCGGCAGGGGGCTCTGGAAACACCATATATTTT.

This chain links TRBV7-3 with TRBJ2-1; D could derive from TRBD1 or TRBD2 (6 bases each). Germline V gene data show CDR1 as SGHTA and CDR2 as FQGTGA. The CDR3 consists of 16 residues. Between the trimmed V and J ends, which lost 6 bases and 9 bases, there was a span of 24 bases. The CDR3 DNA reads TGTGCCAGCAGGTACCCTGGAGGGGGTGCGGGGAGTGAGCAGTTCTTC. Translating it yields CASRYPGGGAGSEQFF.

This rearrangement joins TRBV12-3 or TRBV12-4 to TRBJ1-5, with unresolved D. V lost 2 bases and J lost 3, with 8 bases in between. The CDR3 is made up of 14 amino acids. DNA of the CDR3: TGTGCCAGCAGTTTATATCGGGACAATCAGCCCCAGCATTTT. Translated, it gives CASSLYRDNQPQHF.

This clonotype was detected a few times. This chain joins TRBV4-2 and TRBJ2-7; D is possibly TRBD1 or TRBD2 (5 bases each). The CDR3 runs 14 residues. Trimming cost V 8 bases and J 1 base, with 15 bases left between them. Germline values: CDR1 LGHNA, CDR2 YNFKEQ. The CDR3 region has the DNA TGTGCCAGCCGCCTGGGGCTAGCTTCCTACGAGCAGTACTTC. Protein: CASRLGLASYEQYF.

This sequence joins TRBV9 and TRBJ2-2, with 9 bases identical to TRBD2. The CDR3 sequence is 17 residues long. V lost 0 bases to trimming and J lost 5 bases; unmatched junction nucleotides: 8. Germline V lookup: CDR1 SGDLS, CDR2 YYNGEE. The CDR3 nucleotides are TGTGCCAGCAGCGTAGTGGCTAGCGGGGTTACGACCGGGGAGCTGTTTTTT. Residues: CASSVVASGVTTGELFF.

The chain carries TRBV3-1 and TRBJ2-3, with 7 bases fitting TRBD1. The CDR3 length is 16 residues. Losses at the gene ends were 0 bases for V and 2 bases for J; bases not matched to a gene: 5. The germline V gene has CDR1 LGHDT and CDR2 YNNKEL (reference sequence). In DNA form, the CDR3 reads TGTGCCAGCAGCCAAGATCAGGGGGTGTCCACAGATACGCAGTATTTT. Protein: CASSQDQGVSTDTQYF.

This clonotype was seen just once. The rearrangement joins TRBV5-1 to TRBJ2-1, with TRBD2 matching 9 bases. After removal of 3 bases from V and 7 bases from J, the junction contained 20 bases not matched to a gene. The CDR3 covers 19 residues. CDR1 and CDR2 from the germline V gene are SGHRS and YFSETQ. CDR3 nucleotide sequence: TGCGCCAGCAGCTCCCGCGGGGTCCACGCGGCGGGGGGGCCTAATGAGCAGTTCTTC. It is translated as CASSSRGVHAAGGPNEQFF. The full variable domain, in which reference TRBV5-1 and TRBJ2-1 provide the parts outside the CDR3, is KAGVTQTPRYLIKTRGQQVTLSCSPISGHRSVSWYQQTPGQGLQFLFEYFSETQRNKGNFPGRFSGRQFSNSRSEMNVSTLELGDSALYLCASSSRGVHAAGGPNEQFFGPGTRLTVL.

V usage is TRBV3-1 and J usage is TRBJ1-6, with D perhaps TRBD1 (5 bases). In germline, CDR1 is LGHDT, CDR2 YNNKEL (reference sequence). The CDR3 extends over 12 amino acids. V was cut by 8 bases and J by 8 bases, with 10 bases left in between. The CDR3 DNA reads TGTGCCAGCGGGGGAATTGATTCACCCCTCCACTTT. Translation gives CASGGIDSPLHF.

Written as DNA, the CDR3 is TGTGCCTCCCGTTATACAGGGGAATCCTACGAGCAGTACTTC. Translating it yields CASRYTGESYEQYF. The rearrangement links TRBV19 to TRBJ2-7, with 7 positions matching TRBD1. Trimming took 11 bases from V and 1 from J; bases not matched to a gene: 11. The CDR3 totals 14 residues. Germline assignment: CDR1 LNHDA and CDR2 SQIVND (reference sequence).

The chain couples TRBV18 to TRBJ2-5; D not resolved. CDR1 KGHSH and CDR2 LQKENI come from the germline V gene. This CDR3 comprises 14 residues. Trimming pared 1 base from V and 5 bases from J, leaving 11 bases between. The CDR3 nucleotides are TGTGCCAGCTCACCACTAGGAGATGAGGAGACCCAGTACTTC. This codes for CASSPLGDEETQYF.

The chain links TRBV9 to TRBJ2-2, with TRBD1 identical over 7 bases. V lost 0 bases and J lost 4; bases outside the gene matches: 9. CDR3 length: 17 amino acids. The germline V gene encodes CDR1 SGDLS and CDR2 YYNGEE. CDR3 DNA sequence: TGTGCCAGCAGCGTAGACTTAGGGACAGTAGGCACCGGGGAGCTGTTTTTT. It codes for CASSVDLGTVGTGELFF.

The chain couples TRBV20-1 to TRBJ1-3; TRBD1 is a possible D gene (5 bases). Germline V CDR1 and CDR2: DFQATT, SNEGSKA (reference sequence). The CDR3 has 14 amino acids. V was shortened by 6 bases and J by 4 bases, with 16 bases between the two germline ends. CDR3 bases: TGCAGTGCCCCGGGGGGAGTGTCCGGAAACACCATATATTTT. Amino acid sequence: CSAPGGVSGNTIYF.

The CDR3 nucleotides read TGTGCCAGCAGTTTGGCGGACAGGGTAACTGAAGCTTTCTTT. Translating it yields CASSLADRVTEAFF. The rearrangement joins TRBV12-3 or TRBV12-4 to TRBJ1-1; 8 positions agree with TRBD1. This CDR3 contains 14 residues. After removal of 3 bases from V and 5 bases from J, the junction contained 5 bases not matched to a gene.

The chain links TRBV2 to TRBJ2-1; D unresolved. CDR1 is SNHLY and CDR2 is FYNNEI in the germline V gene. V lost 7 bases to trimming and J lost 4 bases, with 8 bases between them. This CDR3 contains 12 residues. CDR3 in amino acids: CASTDDYNEQFF. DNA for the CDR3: TGTGCCAGCACGGACGATTACAATGAGCAGTTCTTC.

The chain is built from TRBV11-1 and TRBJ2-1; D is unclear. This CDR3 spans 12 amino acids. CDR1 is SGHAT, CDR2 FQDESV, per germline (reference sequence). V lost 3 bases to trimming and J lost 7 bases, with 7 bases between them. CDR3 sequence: CASSLDGNEQFF. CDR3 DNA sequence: TGTGCCAGCAGCTTGGATGGGAATGAGCAGTTCTTC.

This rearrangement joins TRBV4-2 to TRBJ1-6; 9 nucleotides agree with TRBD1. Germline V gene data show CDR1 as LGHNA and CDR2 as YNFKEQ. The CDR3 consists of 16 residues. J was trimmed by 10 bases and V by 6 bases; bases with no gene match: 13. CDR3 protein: CASRIYPGQGYSPLHF. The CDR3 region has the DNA TGTGCCAGCAGGATCTACCCGGGACAGGGTTACTCACCCCTCCACTTT.

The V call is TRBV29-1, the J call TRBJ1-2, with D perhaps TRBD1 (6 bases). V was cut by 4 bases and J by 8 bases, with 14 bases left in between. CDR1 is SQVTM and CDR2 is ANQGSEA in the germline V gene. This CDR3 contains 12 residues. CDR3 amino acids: CSVASGEVGYTF. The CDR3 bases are TGCAGCGTTGCATCAGGGGAGGTCGGCTACACCTTC. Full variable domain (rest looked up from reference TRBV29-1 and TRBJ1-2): SAVISQKPSRDICQRGTSLTIQCQVDSQVTMMFWYRQQPGQSLTLIATANQGSEATYESGFVIDKFPISRPNLTFSTLTVSNMSPEDSSIYLCSVASGEVGYTFGSGTRLTVV.

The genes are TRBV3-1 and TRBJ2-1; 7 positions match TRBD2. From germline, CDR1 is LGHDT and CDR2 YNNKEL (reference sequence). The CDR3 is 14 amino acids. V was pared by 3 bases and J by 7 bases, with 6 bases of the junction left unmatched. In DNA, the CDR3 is TGTGCCAGCAGCCAGCCACTAGCGCGGAATGAGCAGTTCTTC. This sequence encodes CASSQPLARNEQFF.

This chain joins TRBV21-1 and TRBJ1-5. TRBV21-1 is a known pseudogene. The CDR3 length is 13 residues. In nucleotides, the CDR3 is TGTGCCAGCAGCAACAGGAGCTGCCAGCCCCAGCATTTT. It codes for CASSNRSCQPQHF.

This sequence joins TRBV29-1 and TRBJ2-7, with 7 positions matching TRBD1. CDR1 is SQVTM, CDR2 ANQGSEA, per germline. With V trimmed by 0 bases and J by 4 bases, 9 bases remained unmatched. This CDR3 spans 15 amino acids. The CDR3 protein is CSVEDGRGQSYEQYF. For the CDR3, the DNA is TGCAGCGTTGAAGATGGAAGGGGACAGAGTTACGAGCAGTACTTC.